The clone carrying this TCR beta chain was detected a few times. Its antigen is not known. Using quantitative 5'-RACE with molecular barcodes, the authors made TCR beta libraries. TCRdb re-called the 5' RACE reads through MiXCR, storing one row per CDR3 protein. The repertoire has more than 600,000 distinct CDR3 sequences, around 20% of them found once; the top ten carry around 19%. This sample is part of a study of CD8 T cells in ankylosing spondylitis. Study-level points and caveats: Disease-linked clones had a CD8+ phenotype and relatively low frequency in peripheral blood. Earlier authors reported some of these motif variants in reactive arthritis synovial fluid and blood. Clones linked to disease were reported to show significant enrichment in matched ankylosing spondylitis synovial fluid. Characteristic of ankylosing spondylitis blood, it appeared, was a TCR beta motif comprising eight highly homologous variants.

CDR1 is SGHVT and CDR2 is SQSDAQ in the germline V gene. This CDR3 comprises 18 residues. V lost 5 bases and J 0 bases, leaving 20 bases between the germline ends. The sample taken for sequencing was blood, either unsorted or a sorted T cell fraction (not recorded which). The V call is TRBV7-4, the J call TRBJ2-1, with D tentatively TRBD1 or TRBD2 (6 bases each). This receptor was obtained from a male donor with ankylosing spondylitis. In nucleotides, the CDR3 is TGTGCCAGCAGCACCCCAGCCCCGGGGGCCTTCTCCTACAATGAGCAGTTCTTC. This translates into CASSTPAPGAFSYNEQFF.